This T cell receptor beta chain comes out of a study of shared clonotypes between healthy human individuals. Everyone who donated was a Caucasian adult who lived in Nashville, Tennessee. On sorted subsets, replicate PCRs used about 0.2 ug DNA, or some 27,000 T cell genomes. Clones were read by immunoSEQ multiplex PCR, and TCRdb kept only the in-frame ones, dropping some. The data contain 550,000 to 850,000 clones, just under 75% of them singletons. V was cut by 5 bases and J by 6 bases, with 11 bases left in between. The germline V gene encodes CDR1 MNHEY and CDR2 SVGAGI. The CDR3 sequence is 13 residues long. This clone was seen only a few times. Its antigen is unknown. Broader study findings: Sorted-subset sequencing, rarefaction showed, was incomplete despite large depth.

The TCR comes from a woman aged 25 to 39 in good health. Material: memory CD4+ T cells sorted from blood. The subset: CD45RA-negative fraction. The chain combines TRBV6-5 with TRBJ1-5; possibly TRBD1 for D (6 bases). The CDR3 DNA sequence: TGTGCCAGCAGTCCACAGGGAGGTCAGCCCCAGCATTTT. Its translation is CASSPQGGQPQHF.